A single sample gave rise to the 25 T cell receptor beta chains below, sequenced in a study of CD8 T cells in Susac syndrome. The authors reverse transcribed about 0.5 to 1 ug RNA with random hexamers. TCRdb fed the immunoSEQ multiplex PCR reads into MiXCR, producing one record per CDR3 protein. The sample lists 70,000 to 85,000 distinct CDR3 sequences, around 96% seen once, with around 0.41% in the top ten. The specimen sequenced was CD8+ T cells from PBMCs. These receptors came from a human donor with Susac syndrome.

The rearrangement joins TRBV20-1 to TRBJ2-7, with 14 positions matching TRBD2. V shed 3 bases, J shed 2 bases, and the junction held 6 bases outside the gene matches. The CDR3 totals 16 residues. In germline, CDR1 is DFQATT, CDR2 SNEGSKA (reference sequence). CDR3 loop: CSARATGLAGAYEQYF. The CDR3 DNA is TGCAGTGCTAGGGCTACGGGACTAGCGGGAGCCTACGAGCAGTACTTC.

The chain is built from TRBV13 and TRBJ2-2, with D perhaps TRBD2 (6 bases). Deletions cut 5 bases from V and 6 bases from J, with 19 bases between. From germline, CDR1 is PRHDT and CDR2 FYEKMQ (reference sequence). The CDR3 spans 16 residues. The CDR3 spells CASSPGQTREAGELFF. The CDR3 region has the DNA TGTGCCAGCAGCCCCGGCCAGACGAGGGAGGCCGGGGAGCTGTTTTTT.

This clonotype came up once. The V gene is TRBV7-8, the J gene TRBJ2-5, with 12 bases identical to TRBD2. In germline, CDR1 is SGHVS, CDR2 FQNEAQ. The CDR3 is 16 residues long. The ends lost 4 bases at V and 5 bases at J; junction bases unmatched: 8. The CDR3 is CASSSWTSGAVETQYF. CDR3 in DNA: TGTGCCAGCAGCTCTTGGACTAGCGGGGCGGTGGAGACCCAGTACTTC.

The chain carries TRBV24-1 and TRBJ1-5; D might be TRBD1 (5 bases). This CDR3 region has 14 residues. V was clipped by 5 bases and J by 1 base, with 8 bases between them. Per germline, CDR1 KGHDR and CDR2 SFDVKD. The CDR3, as DNA: TGTGCCACCAGTGTCGGGGGGAGCAATCAGCCCCAGCATTTT. Its translation is CATSVGGSNQPQHF.

The rearrangement joins TRBV29-1 to TRBJ2-1; D gene ambiguous. Germline CDR1 SQVTM, CDR2 ANQGSEA. This CDR3 has 13 residues. Trimming stripped 4 bases from V and 7 bases from J, with 14 bases between. CDR3 bases: TGCAGCGTTGTTGGGCCGGTCGGGAATGAGCAGTTCTTC. It translates to CSVVGPVGNEQFF.

The J gene is TRBJ2-1, the V gene TRBV5-5; no reliable D call. Trimming shortened V by 4 bases and J by 2 bases, and 10 bases separated the two germline ends. The CDR3 covers 14 residues. Germline V CDR1 and CDR2: SGHKS, YYEKEE (reference sequence). CDR3 DNA: TGTGCCAGCAGCCGAGTCCAGACCTACAATGAGCAGTTCTTC. It codes for CASSRVQTYNEQFF.

Only one count was recorded for this clonotype. The J gene is TRBJ2-7, the V gene TRBV7-9; 10 bases agree with TRBD1. This CDR3 has 14 residues. V lost 4 bases, J lost 12 bases, and 12 bases stayed unmatched. The germline V gene encodes CDR1 SEHNR and CDR2 FQNEAQ (reference sequence). CDR3 coding DNA: TGTGCCAGCAGCTACCCGGGACAGGGGAGCAGTAGGTACTTC. Its translation: CASSYPGQGSSRYF.

The chain uses TRBV24-1 and TRBJ1-5; possible D gene TRBD1, 6 bases. The germline CDR1 and CDR2 sequences are KGHDR and SFDVKD. The CDR3 loop spans 14 amino acids. Trimming stripped 4 bases from V and 6 bases from J, with 12 bases between. The CDR3 coding sequence is TGTGCCACCAGTGACCCGGGACATCTTCAGCCCCAGCATTTT. It translates to CATSDPGHLQPQHF.

The chain couples TRBV5-4 to TRBJ2-5; 7 positions match TRBD2. The CDR3 spans 16 residues. After removal of 4 bases from V and 1 base from J, the junction contained 10 bases not matched to a gene. Germline V gene lookup returns CDR1 SGHNT and CDR2 YYREEE (reference sequence). The CDR3 DNA follows: TGTGCCAGCAGCATGACCCCACTAGCGATCCAAGAGACCCAGTACTTC. Translating gives CASSMTPLAIQETQYF.

This CDR3 is CASSVDRYNEQFF. CDR3 DNA sequence: TGTGCCAGCAGCGTAGATAGGTACAATGAGCAGTTCTTC. The gene calls are TRBV9 and TRBJ2-1; unclear D gene. Germline CDR1 reads SGDLS; CDR2 reads YYNGEE. The ends were cut back, 0 bases at V and 4 bases at J, with 5 bases in the middle. The CDR3 runs 13 residues.

This chain connects TRBV7-2 to TRBJ1-5; D gene unclear. V lost 1 base and J lost 5, with 9 bases in between. Germline V CDR1 and CDR2: SGHTA, FQGNSA. This CDR3 is built from 14 residues. Here the CDR3 DNA reads TGTGCCAGCAGCTTAGACACCCGGGATCAGCCCCAGCATTTT. Amino acid sequence: CASSLDTRDQPQHF.

V usage is TRBV11-2 and J usage is TRBJ2-5; maybe TRBD1 (6 bases). Germline loops: CDR1 SGHAT, CDR2 FQNNGV. CDR3 length: 15 residues. Between the trimmed V and J ends, which lost 0 bases and 4 bases, there was a span of 12 bases. The CDR3 nucleotides are TGTGCCAGCAGCTTAGATCAGGTGACAGGAGAGACCCAGTACTTC. Protein sequence: CASSLDQVTGETQYF.

The chain employs TRBV7-9 and TRBJ2-5, with D perhaps assigned TRBD1 or TRBD2 (5 bases each). The germline CDR1 and CDR2 sequences are SEHNR and FQNEAQ (reference sequence). The CDR3 runs to 15 residues. V lost 5 bases and J 0 bases, leaving 13 bases between the germline ends. CDR3 coding DNA: TGTGCCAGCAGCACGACCAGGGAGTACCAAGAGACCCAGTACTTC. This sequence encodes CASSTTREYQETQYF.

This chain uses TRBV20-1 with TRBJ2-7; a possible D gene is TRBD1 (6 bases). Trimming removed 0 bases from V and 0 bases from J, with 12 bases in between. Germline-derived CDR1 and CDR2 are DFQATT and SNEGSKA (reference sequence). The CDR3 is 15 residues long. CDR3 in DNA: TGCAGTGCTAGAGATCAGGGGCAAAGCTCCTACGAGCAGTACTTC. Translating it yields CSARDQGQSSYEQYF.

V is TRBV20-1 and J is TRBJ2-2; the D gene is possibly TRBD2 (7 bases). V was trimmed by 1 base and J by 2 bases, leaving 8 bases between them. Germline V CDR1 and CDR2: DFQATT, SNEGSKA (reference sequence). The CDR3 is made up of 14 amino acids. The CDR3 reads CSARGGGNTGELFF. CDR3 sequence (DNA): TGCAGTGCTAGAGGCGGGGGCAACACCGGGGAGCTGTTTTTT.

The V and J genes are TRBV14 and TRBJ1-3; D gene ambiguous. The V gene's germline CDR1 is SGHDN and CDR2 FVKESK. V shed 4 bases and J shed 4 bases, with 11 bases lying between them. This CDR3 contains 14 residues. CDR3 amino acids: CASSRRHPGNTIYF. The CDR3 region has the DNA TGTGCCAGCAGCCGAAGACATCCGGGAAACACCATATATTTT.

V is TRBV6-6 and J is TRBJ2-5; D uncertain. V lost 8 bases and J lost 5, with 12 bases in between. Looked up from germline, CDR1 is MNHNY and CDR2 is SVGAGI (reference sequence). This CDR3 is 12 amino acids long. The CDR3: CASRKGWETQYF. Here the CDR3 DNA reads TGTGCCAGCCGAAAGGGATGGGAGACCCAGTACTTC.

V and J are TRBV6-2 or TRBV6-3 and TRBJ1-5, with unresolved D. This CDR3 region has 11 residues. V was pared by 6 bases and J by 12 bases, with 12 bases between. The germline gives CDR1 MNHEY, CDR2 SVGEGT. CDR3 in DNA: TGTGCCAGCAGCCGAGGAGTCTTCCAGCATTTT. Residues: CASSRGVFQHF.

V and J are TRBV13 and TRBJ2-7; D is possibly TRBD2 (5 bases). V lost 4 bases to trimming and J lost 3 bases, with 13 bases between them. The CDR3 has 14 amino acids. CDR1 and CDR2 (germline): PRHDT, FYEKMQ (reference sequence). CDR3 loop: CASSSRDYGYEQYV. DNA for the CDR3: TGTGCCAGCAGCTCCCGGGATTACGGCTACGAGCAGTACGTC.

This chain uses TRBV5-6 with TRBJ2-5; D not certain. There are 13 residues in the CDR3. The ends were cut back, 4 bases at V and 5 bases at J, with 12 bases in the middle. Per the germline V gene, CDR1 is SGHDT and CDR2 is YYEEEE. The CDR3 region is CASSIEASETQYF. CDR3 nucleotides: TGTGCCAGCAGCATCGAAGCGTCCGAGACCCAGTACTTC.

The CDR3 region is CASSLPTQGSNEKLFF. The CDR3 DNA reads as TGTGCCAGCAGCTTACCGACACAGGGTTCTAATGAAAAACTGTTTTTT. The chain employs TRBV7-6 and TRBJ1-4; D possibly corresponds to TRBD1 (6 bases). Germline V gene sequence: CDR1 SGHVS, CDR2 FNYEAQ. V gave up 2 bases and J gave up 3 bases, with 13 bases separating them. CDR3 size: 16 residues.

The chain carries TRBV7-8 and TRBJ2-1; D is unclear. Per the germline V gene, CDR1 is SGHVS and CDR2 is FQNEAQ. V lost 5 bases and J lost 8, with 4 bases in between. The CDR3 is made up of 10 amino acids. Written as DNA, the CDR3 is TGTGCCAGCAGCATAGATGAGCAGTTCTTC. Translating it yields CASSIDEQFF. Using reference TRBV7-8 and TRBJ2-1 for the parts outside the CDR3, the full variable domain is GAGVSQSPRYKVAKRGQDVALRCDPISGHVSLFWYQQALGQGPEFLTYFQNEAQLDKSGLPSDRFFAERPEGSVSTLKIQRTQQEDSAVYLCASSIDEQFFGPGTRLTVL.

This clonotype showed up just once. This chain uses TRBV20-1 with TRBJ2-3; D call uncertain. With 1 base removed from V and 0 bases from J, the gap between germline ends came to 17 bases. Germline V gives CDR1 DFQATT, CDR2 SNEGSKA (reference sequence). There are 17 residues in the CDR3. CDR3 loop: CSARVPATQDSTDTQYF. The CDR3 nucleotides are TGCAGTGCTAGAGTACCCGCCACCCAGGATAGCACAGATACGCAGTATTTT.

The V and J genes are TRBV24-1 and TRBJ2-2; D may be TRBD1 (6 bases). CDR3 length equals 14 residues. The V gene lost 9 bases and the J gene lost 6 bases, with 16 bases spanning the gap. CDR1 KGHDR and CDR2 SFDVKD come from the germline V gene. CDR3 in DNA: TGTGCCACCGTGGGGGCATTCGACGCCGGGGAGCTGTTTTTT. Translating gives CATVGAFDAGELFF.

The chain carries TRBV9 and TRBJ1-5, with 9 bases matching TRBD1. The CDR3 runs to 14 residues. Germline values: CDR1 SGDLS, CDR2 YYNGEE. After removal of 8 bases from V and 5 bases from J, the junction contained 8 bases not matched to a gene. Written as DNA, the CDR3 is TGTGCCAGAACCCTGGACAGGGGCCATCAGCCCCAGCATTTT. Amino acid sequence: CARTLDRGHQPQHF. Drawing the rest from reference TRBV9 and TRBJ1-5, the complete variable domain is DSGVTQTPKHLITATGQRVTLRCSPRSGDLSVYWYQQSLDQGLQFLIQYYNGEERAKGNILERFSAQQFPDLHSELNLSSLELGDSALYFCARTLDRGHQPQHFGDGTRLSIL.